Listed below are T cell receptor beta chains from one sample, sequenced in a study of T cell responses to AZD1222 COVID-19 vaccine. Profiling relied on immunoSEQ multiplex PCR, and the TCRdb table lists in-frame clones only, not all of them. This sample yields approximately 190,000 clones, of which 85% to 95% are seen a single time; over 7.5% belongs to the top ten. The material sequenced was peripheral blood, taken on day 0 of AZD1222 vaccination. The receptor set was obtained from an adult in good health. Both conserved end residues are part of each CDR3. The D gene is left open where the match is weak. Clone size is given for some rows only: seen once, a few or many times, or a class if the clone is expanded.

j_call | v_call | clone_size | d_call | cdr3_nt | cdr3_aa
TRBJ2-4 | TRBV10-1 | once | TRBD2 | TGCGCCAGCAGTGAGCGACCGGGACTAGCGGAGAAGAGTCTAGCCAAAAACATTCAGTACTTC | CASSERPGLAEKSLAKNIQYF
TRBJ2-7 | TRBV9 | once | TRBD2 | TGTGCCAGCAGCGTAGGGCCAGCGGGGAGCTCCTACGAGCAGTACTTC | CASSVGPAGSSYEQYF
TRBJ2-7 | TRBV27 | NA | TRBD1 | TGTGCCAGCAGACCCGGGACAGGTCAGGGGCCCTACGAGCAGTACTTC | CASRPGTGQGPYEQYF
TRBJ2-5 | TRBV10-3 | NA | TRBD1 | TGTGCCATCAGTGTCGGGACAGGGGCCGGTGGGGAGACCCAGTACTTC | CAISVGTGAGGETQYF
TRBJ2-5 | TRBV2 | NA | TRBD1 | TGTGCCAGCAGTATACCGGGACAGGGAGGAGAGACCCAGTACTTC | CASSIPGQGGETQYF
TRBJ1-5 | TRBV28 | NA | TRBD1 | TGTGCCAGCGGGACAGGGGGCGATCAGCCCCAGCATTTT | CASGTGGDQPQHF
TRBJ2-1 | TRBV13 | NA | NA | TGTGCCAGCAACAAAGCGGGTCAGAGAAGCTCCTACAATGAGCAGTTCTTC | CASNKAGQRSSYNEQFF
TRBJ1-3 | TRBV5-4 | NA | TRBD1 | TGTGCCAGCAGCCTACAGGGGGTCTCTGGAAACACCATATATTTT | CASSLQGVSGNTIYF
TRBJ2-5 | TRBV5-4 | NA | NA | TGTGCCAGCAGCTTGGATTCGGGCAGGGTGGAGACCCAGTACTTC | CASSLDSGRVETQYF
TRBJ1-1 | TRBV6-5 | NA | NA | TGTGCCAGCAGTTACGTACAGGCCCGGGGGACTGAAGCTTTCTTT | CASSYVQARGTEAFF
TRBJ1-1 | TRBV7-8 | NA | NA | TGTGCCAGCAGCTTCGGGGGCGCGGGAGCTTTCTTT | CASSFGGAGAFF
TRBJ1-6 | TRBV19 | few | TRBD1 | TGTGCCAGTAGCCCAGGGGGTAACACCAATTCACCCCTCCACTTT | CASSPGGNTNSPLHF
TRBJ2-7 | TRBV5-1 | NA | TRBD1 | TGCGCCAGCAGCCCACTTACAGGGGTAGTCAGAAACGAGCAGTACTTC | CASSPLTGVVRNEQYF
TRBJ1-1 | TRBV2 | NA | TRBD1 | TGTGCCAGCAGTGACGGGGACAGGAGAAACACTGAAGCTTTCTTT | CASSDGDRRNTEAFF
TRBJ1-5 | TRBV7-2 | NA | NA | TGTGCCAGCAGCCCTGACTTAGGGAGAAGCAATCAGCCCCAGCATTTT | CASSPDLGRSNQPQHF
TRBJ2-1 | TRBV5-1 | NA | NA | TGCGCCAGCAGCTTGCAATGGCCCACTGGACGCAATGAGCAGTTCTTC | CASSLQWPTGRNEQFF
TRBJ2-5 | TRBV5-1 | NA | NA | TGCGCCAGCAGCTTTAAGGCAACACAAGAGACCCAGTACTTC | CASSFKATQETQYF
TRBJ2-7 | TRBV29-1 | NA | NA | TGCAGCGTTGAAAATCAGGACAACTCCTACGAGCAGTACTTC | CSVENQDNSYEQYF
TRBJ2-7 | TRBV7-8 | NA | TRBD1 | TGTGCCAGCAGCTCAACCGGGACAGCGGCCTACGAGCAGTACTTC | CASSSTGTAAYEQYF
TRBJ1-4 | TRBV29-1 | NA | NA | TGCAGCGTTGAAGGTTGGCAGGGTGACGAAAAACTGTTTTTT | CSVEGWQGDEKLFF
TRBJ1-1 | TRBV9 | NA | NA | TGTGCCAGCAGCTTCTCAGGGAAAAAGAACACTGAAGCTTTCTTT | CASSFSGKKNTEAFF
TRBJ2-3 | TRBV18 | NA | TRBD2 | TGTGCCAGCTCACCACGCAGCGGGAGAGTCACAGATACGCAGTATTTT | CASSPRSGRVTDTQYF
TRBJ1-1 | TRBV19 | few | NA | TGTGCCAGTAGTATGTTGGGCCGGGGCACTGAAGCTTTCTTT | CASSMLGRGTEAFF
TRBJ1-2 | TRBV27 | NA | TRBD1 | TGTGCCAGCAGTTTATTAGCGGCAGGGGGCGGCTATGGCTACACCTTC | CASSLLAAGGGYGYTF
TRBJ2-7 | TRBV7-3 | NA | NA | TGTGCCAGCAGCTTAAACCCAGGGGATACTACGGGGCAGTACTTC | CASSLNPGDTTGQYF
TRBJ2-5 | TRBV7-8 | NA | TRBD2 | TGTGCCAGCAGCTTAGGTTGGTCTAGCGGTGGGGAGACCCAGTACTTC | CASSLGWSSGGETQYF